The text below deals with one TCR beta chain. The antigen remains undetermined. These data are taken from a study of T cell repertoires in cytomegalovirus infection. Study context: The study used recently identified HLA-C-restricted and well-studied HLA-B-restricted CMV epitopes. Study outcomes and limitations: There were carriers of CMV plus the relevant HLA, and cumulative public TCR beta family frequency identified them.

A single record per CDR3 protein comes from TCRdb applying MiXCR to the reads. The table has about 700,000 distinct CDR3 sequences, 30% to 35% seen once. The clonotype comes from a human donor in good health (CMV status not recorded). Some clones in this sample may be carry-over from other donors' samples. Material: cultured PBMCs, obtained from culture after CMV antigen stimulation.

This chain's CDR3 is CASSLRDRALSRTEAFF. The CDR3 DNA sequence: TGTGCCAGCAGTCTCCGGGACAGGGCGCTTTCGAGAACTGAAGCTTTCTTT. The chain uses TRBV28 and TRBJ1-1; 9 bases line up with TRBD1. Germline V gene lookup returns CDR1 MDHEN and CDR2 SYDVKM. The V segment lost 5 bases and the J segment 5 bases; nucleotides outside the gene matches: 15. The CDR3 has 17 amino acids.